These 18 T cell receptor beta chains share one sample of origin, sequenced in a study of beta chain features in type 1 diabetes. Investigators reverse transcribed all isolated RNA, so they sequenced expressed TCRB transcripts. The method was immunoSEQ multiplex PCR; TCRdb's version includes in-frame clones alone and lacks a portion of them. The sample lists about 360,000 clones, roughly 12% occurring once. Sequenced material: naive CD4+ T cells from blood. The receptors come from a man younger than 35 in good health.

This clone was counted between two and nine times. The chain combines TRBV28 with TRBJ2-7, with D perhaps TRBD1 (7 bases). The CDR3 covers 15 residues. CDR1 is MDHEN and CDR2 is SYDVKM in the germline V gene. V dropped 5 bases and J dropped 4 bases, with 18 bases sitting between them. The chain's CDR3 is CASSPGPQGGYEQYF. CDR3 nucleotides: TGTGCCAGCAGTCCCGGGCCGCAGGGGGGTTACGAGCAGTACTTC. Full variable domain (rest looked up from reference TRBV28 and TRBJ2-7): DVKVTQSSRYLVKRTGEKVFLECVQDMDHENMFWYRQDPGLGLRLIYFSYDVKMKEKGDIPEGYSVSREKKERFSLILESASTNQTSMYLCASSPGPQGGYEQYFGPGTRLTVT.

The chain carries TRBV7-9 and TRBJ1-2, with unresolved D. V was trimmed by 1 base and J by 5 bases, leaving 8 bases between them. This CDR3 region has 13 residues. Germline V gene lookup returns CDR1 SEHNR and CDR2 FQNEAQ (reference sequence). The chain's CDR3 is CASSLGGSYGYTF. For the CDR3, the DNA is TGTGCCAGCAGCTTAGGAGGCTCTTATGGCTACACCTTC.

This clone was observed a few times. The chain joins TRBV7-9 to TRBJ2-2; 12 bases match TRBD2. From germline, CDR1 is SEHNR and CDR2 FQNEAQ (reference sequence). V was clipped by 6 bases and J by 6 bases; unmatched bases: 8. The length of the CDR3 is 16 residues. CDR3 region: CASRPRLAGVSGELFF. CDR3 in DNA: TGTGCCAGCAGGCCTCGACTAGCGGGAGTGTCCGGGGAGCTGTTTTTT. Full variable domain (missing parts from reference TRBV7-9 and TRBJ2-2): DTGVSQNPRHKITKRGQNVTFRCDPISEHNRLYWYRQTLGQGPEFLTYFQNEAQLEKSRLLSDRFSAERPKGSFSTLEIQRTEQGDSAMYLCASRPRLAGVSGELFFGEGSRLTVL.

CDR3 nucleotides: TGTGCCAGCAGTAGCCCAGACAGGGCTGGGGCCAACGTCCTGACTTTC. This sequence encodes CASSSPDRAGANVLTF. The chain has TRBV27 and TRBJ2-6; 7 bases align to TRBD1. V lost 5 bases to trimming and J lost 2 bases; unmatched junction nucleotides: 6. The CDR3 contains 16 residues. The germline V gene has CDR1 MNHEY and CDR2 SMNVEV (reference sequence).

The rearrangement uses TRBV30 and TRBJ2-7, with 8 positions matching TRBD2. Germline CDR1 reads GTSNPN; CDR2 reads SVGIG (reference sequence). V shed 2 bases, J shed 2 bases, and the junction held 8 bases outside the gene matches. CDR3 length: 15 residues. This CDR3 is CAWSKGVAGTYEQYF. DNA for the CDR3: TGTGCCTGGAGTAAGGGAGTAGCGGGAACCTACGAGCAGTACTTC.

The chain joins TRBV5-1 to TRBJ1-1, with 7 bases fitting TRBD1. Germline V lookup: CDR1 SGHRS, CDR2 YFSETQ. The CDR3 sequence is 14 residues long. V was pared by 1 base and J by 3 bases, with 3 bases of the junction left unmatched. This CDR3 reads CASSLKTGDTEAFF. The CDR3 bases are TGCGCCAGCAGCTTGAAAACAGGGGACACTGAAGCTTTCTTT. The whole variable domain, filled in from reference TRBV5-1 and TRBJ1-1, reads KAGVTQTPRYLIKTRGQQVTLSCSPISGHRSVSWYQQTPGQGLQFLFEYFSETQRNKGNFPGRFSGRQFSNSRSEMNVSTLELGDSALYLCASSLKTGDTEAFFGQGTRLTVV.

The V call is TRBV30, the J call TRBJ2-3; 15 nucleotides agree with TRBD2. J was trimmed by 7 bases and V by 5 bases; bases with no gene match: 7. CDR1 is GTSNPN and CDR2 is SVGIG in the germline V gene (reference sequence). The CDR3 has 15 amino acids. CDR3 protein: CAWERGLAGGYTQYF. CDR3 coding DNA: TGTGCCTGGGAGCGGGGACTAGCGGGAGGTTATACGCAGTATTTT.

V and J are TRBV27 and TRBJ2-4, with 7 bases that match TRBD1. The V gene end was trimmed by 2 bases and the J gene end by 0 bases; junction bases not matched to a gene: 19. The CDR3 has 21 amino acids. CDR1 and CDR2 from the germline V gene are MNHEY and SMNVEV (reference sequence). The CDR3 protein is CASSLEGVARTGRLAKNIQYF. CDR3 DNA sequence: TGTGCCAGCAGTTTAGAGGGGGTGGCTCGGACAGGAAGACTAGCCAAAAACATTCAGTACTTC.

The rearrangement uses TRBV15 and TRBJ1-3; TRBD1 matches at 7 bases. Trimming took 8 bases from V and 5 from J; bases not matched to a gene: 6. CDR1 and CDR2 (germline): LNHNV, YYDKDF (reference sequence). The CDR3 runs to 13 residues. The CDR3 DNA reads TGTGCCACCCGCCGGGACAGCCGAAACACCATATATTTT. This codes for CATRRDSRNTIYF.

The chain has TRBV4-2 and TRBJ2-1, with unresolved D. CDR1 is LGHNA, CDR2 YNFKEQ, per germline. V was cut by 0 bases and J by 9 bases, with 9 bases left in between. The CDR3 is 13 residues long. The CDR3 coding sequence is TGTGCCAGCAGCCAAGATTCTAGAAGTGAGCAGTTCTTC. Translated, it gives CASSQDSRSEQFF.

The rearrangement uses TRBV30 and TRBJ2-4; D ambiguous. V was trimmed by 5 bases and J by 0 bases, leaving 14 bases between them. Germline-derived CDR1 and CDR2 are GTSNPN and SVGIG (reference sequence). The CDR3 covers 15 residues. The CDR3 coding sequence is TGTGCCTGGGATGACGGAAGACTAGCCAAAAACATTCAGTACTTC. Encoded protein: CAWDDGRLAKNIQYF. Full variable domain (rest looked up from reference TRBV30 and TRBJ2-4): SQTIHQWPATLVQPVGSPLSLECTVEGTSNPNLYWYRQAAGRGLQLLFYSVGIGQISSEVPQNLSASRPQDRQFILSSKKLLLSDSGFYLCAWDDGRLAKNIQYFGAGTRLSVL.

The genes are TRBV28 and TRBJ2-1, with D perhaps matching TRBD2 (6 bases). Germline values: CDR1 MDHEN, CDR2 SYDVKM. The CDR3 length is 15 residues. V was shortened by 5 bases and J by 5 bases, with 16 bases between the two germline ends. The CDR3 loop is CASSKVGRIHNEQFF. The CDR3 coding sequence is TGTGCCAGCAGTAAGGTGGGGAGGATACACAATGAGCAGTTCTTC.

This clone has just a few counts. The chain recombines TRBV5-1 with TRBJ2-7, with 7 bases matching TRBD2. The CDR3 covers 14 residues. Per germline, CDR1 SGHRS and CDR2 YFSETQ. After removal of 4 bases from V and 5 bases from J, the junction contained 9 bases not matched to a gene. The CDR3 bases are TGCGCCAGCAGCACGGGGGGAGCGCCAGACGAGCAGTACTTC. It is translated as CASSTGGAPDEQYF.

This clone came up a few times. This sequence joins TRBV9 and TRBJ2-1, with D possibly TRBD1 on 6 matching bases. V was shortened by 3 bases and J by 3 bases, with 7 bases between the two germline ends. Germline V lookup: CDR1 SGDLS, CDR2 YYNGEE. The CDR3 length is 13 residues. This CDR3 reads CASSEDSYNEQFF. CDR3 nucleotides: TGTGCCAGCAGCGAGGACAGCTACAATGAGCAGTTCTTC.

The J gene is TRBJ1-1, the V gene TRBV28; 8 bases fit TRBD1. The CDR3 is 15 amino acids. Germline values: CDR1 MDHEN, CDR2 SYDVKM. V was pared by 2 bases and J by 5 bases, with 7 bases of the junction left unmatched. The CDR3 sequence: CASSLPPTGVTEAFF. The DNA for the CDR3 is TGTGCCAGCAGTTTACCGCCGACAGGGGTGACTGAAGCTTTCTTT. Full variable domain (outside the CDR3, taken from reference TRBV28 and TRBJ1-1): DVKVTQSSRYLVKRTGEKVFLECVQDMDHENMFWYRQDPGLGLRLIYFSYDVKMKEKGDIPEGYSVSREKKERFSLILESASTNQTSMYLCASSLPPTGVTEAFFGQGTRLTVV.

The chain is built from TRBV2 and TRBJ2-2, with D possibly TRBD2 on 6 matching bases. CDR3 size: 16 residues. Trimming took off 1 base at V and 4 bases at J, with 13 bases between the two ends. CDR1 is SNHLY and CDR2 is FYNNEI in the germline V gene. CDR3 sequence: CASSEVGGLGTGELFF. CDR3 nucleotide sequence: TGTGCCAGCAGTGAAGTCGGGGGTCTAGGCACCGGGGAGCTGTTTTTT. Full variable domain (remainder filled in from reference TRBV2 and TRBJ2-2): EPEVTQTPSHQVTQMGQEVILRCVPISNHLYFYWYRQILGQKVEFLVSFYNNEISEKSEIFDDQFSVERPDGSNFTLKIRSTKLEDSAMYFCASSEVGGLGTGELFFGEGSRLTVL.

This clone was observed a few times. The gene calls are TRBV6-6 and TRBJ1-1; TRBD1 is a possible D gene (5 bases). Germline V gene lookup returns CDR1 MNHNY and CDR2 SVGAGI (reference sequence). V lost 6 bases, J lost 6 bases, and 14 bases lay in between. The CDR3 extends over 13 amino acids. CDR3: CASRGVSWAEAFF. The DNA for the CDR3 is TGTGCCAGCAGAGGGGTCTCGTGGGCTGAAGCTTTCTTT.

The gene calls are TRBV28 and TRBJ2-7; 10 bases are a match to TRBD2. The germline V gene encodes CDR1 MDHEN and CDR2 SYDVKM. This CDR3 comprises 13 residues. V shed 6 bases and J 4 bases; nucleotides not matched to a gene: 3. CDR3 coding DNA: TGTGCCAGCAGAACTAGCGGGAAATACGAGCAGTACTTC. Its protein product is CASRTSGKYEQYF. Drawing the rest from reference TRBV28 and TRBJ2-7, the complete variable domain is DVKVTQSSRYLVKRTGEKVFLECVQDMDHENMFWYRQDPGLGLRLIYFSYDVKMKEKGDIPEGYSVSREKKERFSLILESASTNQTSMYLCASRTSGKYEQYFGPGTRLTVT.